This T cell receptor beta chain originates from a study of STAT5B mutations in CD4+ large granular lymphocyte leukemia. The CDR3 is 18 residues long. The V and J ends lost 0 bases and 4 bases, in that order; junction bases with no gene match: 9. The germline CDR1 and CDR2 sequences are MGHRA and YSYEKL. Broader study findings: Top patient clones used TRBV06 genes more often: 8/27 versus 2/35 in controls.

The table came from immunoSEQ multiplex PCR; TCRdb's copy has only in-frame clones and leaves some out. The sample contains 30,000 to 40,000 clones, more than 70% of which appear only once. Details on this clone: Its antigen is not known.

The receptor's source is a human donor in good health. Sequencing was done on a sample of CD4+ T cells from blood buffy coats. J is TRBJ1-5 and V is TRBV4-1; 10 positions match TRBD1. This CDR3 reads CASSQDTGGQGGNQPQHF. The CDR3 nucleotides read TGCGCCAGCAGCCAAGACACCGGAGGACAGGGGGGGAATCAGCCCCAGCATTTT.